This TCR beta chain was identified during a study of response to subunit inactivated influenza vaccine (dated by TCRdb to about 2018). A note on the overall study: To follow how T cells responded to a trivalent subunit inactivated influenza vaccine, the researchers relied on deep quantitative profiling of the T cell receptor repertoire.

Study-wide conclusions, independent of this receptor: According to the authors, only a limited number of new T cells may be recruited by each seasonal influenza vaccination.

The germline V gene (reference sequence) provides CDR1 SEHNR and CDR2 FQNEAQ. Relative to germline, V is 5 bases shorter and J is 0 bases shorter, with 8 bases between their ends. Spanning cysteine to phenylalanine, the CDR3 consists of 15 amino acids. The entry retains the CDR3 DNA only, 45 bases that are in frame from base 1. Library preparation employed RT-PCR. TCRdb names Illumina HiSeq 2500 as the instrument used. TCRdb reran the public reads through fastp at Q25 and MiXCR, keeping productive beta chains. For every CDR3 protein sequence, its rows merge into one entry that carries the most common genes and DNA. This sample has approximately 530,000 distinct CDR3 sequences in its table, and 7.6% of those were observed once. The top ten clones comprise roughly 13% of the sample. In its sample, this clonotype was seen a few times. Its antigen remains unidentified. Per-base qualities were not stored, and no clone one base away is much larger.

Sample: PBMCs from blood, taken 23 months after vaccination. The rearrangement joined TRBV7-9 to TRBJ1-6; the D gene is unclear. The clonotype comes from a man between 50 and 70 years old who received an inactivated influenza vaccine. Donor details come from another sample of the same person, matched by shared clones. CDR3 reads: CASSVSSSYNSPLHF. The sequenced DNA: TGTGCCAGCAGCGTATCAAGCTCCTATAATTCACCCCTCCACTTT.